This T cell receptor beta chain was documented in a study of T cells in tuberculosis. Broader study findings: Selection depended on which cryopreserved specimens were available.

Time point reported: new active TB diagnosis, blood taken before or within 7 days of starting treatment. Included patients were adults of at least 18, HIV-seronegative, South African. The assay was immunoSEQ multiplex PCR, and TCRdb's table has in-frame clones only and misses some. The sample holds approximately 30,000 clones, 87% seen once. Concerning this clone: Its antigen is not known.

The CDR3 length is 14 residues. The V gene end was trimmed by 5 bases and the J gene end by 5 bases; junction bases not matched to a gene: 8. CDR1 and CDR2 from the germline V gene are MNHEY and SVGAGI. This clonotype was obtained from an adult with tuberculosis. This specimen consisted of PBMCs, obtained at tuberculosis diagnosis. The rearrangement joins TRBV6-5 to TRBJ2-5, with TRBD2 identical over 7 bases. The CDR3 coding sequence is TGTGCCAGCAGTCGAGATTGGGGGGGTGAGACCCAGTACTTC. Protein sequence: CASSRDWGGETQYF.